A selection of T cell receptor beta chains follows, all from one sample in a study of blood T cell repertoires in COVID-19. Measured with immunoSEQ multiplex PCR; TCRdb has only the in-frame clones, and not every one. The sample carries a few hundred thousand clones, approximately 79% recorded once. Sequenced material: PBMCs or T cells enriched from blood (not recorded which). The source of these receptors is a man aged 25-45 years with acute COVID-19. The CDR3 runs from the conserved cysteine through the conserved F or W. The order of the fields is V gene, J gene, clone size, D gene, CDR3 DNA, CDR3 protein. A D gene is named only where the DNA matches it firmly. For some rows the clone size is stated as once, few or many, or as a class when expanded; others skip it.

>TRBV6-5|TRBJ1-2|-|TRBD1
TGTGCCAGCAGTTCGACCGGGACAGGGAACTATGGCTACACCTTC
CASSSTGTGNYGYTF
>TRBV5-1|TRBJ1-5|-|-
TGCGCCAGCAGCTTGGGCGGAAATAGCAATCAGCCCCAGCATTTT
CASSLGGNSNQPQHF
>TRBV5-1|TRBJ1-1|-|-
TGTGCCAGCAGCTTGTTGGAGGCGGGGAACACTGAAGCTTTCTTT
CASSLLEAGNTEAFF
>TRBV24-1|TRBJ2-1|-|TRBD2
TGTGCCACCAGTGACCGGACTAGATTGTACAATGAGCAGTTCTTC
CATSDRTRLYNEQFF
>TRBV28|TRBJ1-6|-|-
TGTGCCAGCACCCGGGGGGCAAATTCACCCCTCCACTTT
CASTRGANSPLHF
>TRBV6-5|TRBJ1-2|once|-
TGTGCCAGCAGTTATACTCCCCGAAATGGCTACACCTTC
CASSYTPRNGYTF
>TRBV12-5|TRBJ2-1|-|-
TGTGCTAGTCAGGGTCAGTCTGAGCAGTTCTTC
CASQGQSEQFF
>TRBV15|TRBJ1-6|-|-
TGTGCCACCAGCGGCGATCAGGGTTCACCCCTCCACTTT
CATSGDQGSPLHF
>TRBV28|TRBJ1-5|-|-
TGTGCCAGCAGGACACAGGGTACTGAGAATCAGCCCCAGCATTTT
CASRTQGTENQPQHF
>TRBV7-9|TRBJ2-5|-|TRBD2
TGTGCCAGCAGCCGCGGGAGGGCAGAGACCCAGTACTTC
CASSRGRAETQYF
>TRBV7-9|TRBJ2-3|-|-
TGTGCCAGCAGCTTAGATCGGGAAGATACGCAGTATTTT
CASSLDREDTQYF
>TRBV7-9|TRBJ1-4|-|TRBD1
TGTGCCAGCAGCTCCTCCCCCGACCGCGACAGGGATGGTGAAAAACTGTTTTTT
CASSSSPDRDRDGEKLFF
>TRBV6-1|TRBJ2-2|-|-
TGTGCCAGCAGTGAAAACTACGGAACCGGGGAGCTGTTTTTT
CASSENYGTGELFF
>TRBV2|TRBJ1-2|-|-
TGTGCCAGCAGTGAAATCCCGACGGGTTCTAACTATGGCTACACCTTC
CASSEIPTGSNYGYTF
>TRBV29-1|TRBJ1-1|-|TRBD1
TGCAGCGTTCAAACAGGGGACACTGAAGCTTTCTTT
CSVQTGDTEAFF
>TRBV24-1|TRBJ1-2|-|TRBD1
TGTGCCACCAGTGATCAGGACAGGGGGAGCAACTATGGCTACACCTTC
CATSDQDRGSNYGYTF
>TRBV3-1/TRBV3-2|TRBJ2-6|-|TRBD2
TGTGCCAGCAGCCAGGGGGGGATAGTCTCTGGGGCCAACGTCCTGACTTTC
CASSQGGIVSGANVLTF
>TRBV19|TRBJ1-1|-|-
TGTGCCAGTAGTACAGGGCCTCAGGGTTTCGGCGAAGTTGCTTTCTTT
CASSTGPQGFGEVAFF
>TRBV2|TRBJ1-2|-|-
TGTGCCAGCAGTGAAGCGCAGGGTGTAGAGGGCTACACCTTC
CASSEAQGVEGYTF
>TRBV1|TRBJ2-1|-|-
TGCACCAGCCTACTAGCGGGAGGGCCACAGTTCTTC
CTSLLAGGPQFF
>TRBV24-1|TRBJ1-2|once|-
TGTGCCACCCGATCCGGGGCTAACTATGGCTACACCTTC
CATRSGANYGYTF
>TRBV19|TRBJ1-6|-|TRBD1
TGTGCCAGTACCAACGGACAGGGCGTTTTCTCACCCCTCCACTTT
CASTNGQGVFSPLHF
>TRBV27|TRBJ1-2|-|-
TGTGCCAGCAGTTTAAAGGGGCCTCAATATGGCTACACCTTC
CASSLKGPQYGYTF
>TRBV3-1/TRBV3-2|TRBJ1-1|few|-
TGTGCCAGCAGCCAAGATCTTGGCCTCAAGAACACTGAAGCTTTCTTT
CASSQDLGLKNTEAFF
>TRBV7-2|TRBJ1-2|-|-
TGTGCCAGCAGCTTAGGACTACCGGGCGTAGGTGGCTACACCTTC
CASSLGLPGVGGYTF
>TRBV10-3|TRBJ1-5|few|-
TGTGCCATCAGTTCAGGGAATCAGCCCCAGCATTTT
CAISSGNQPQHF
>TRBV6-5|TRBJ1-4|-|-
TGTGCCAGCATTTGGAGAGAAAAACTGTTTTTT
CASIWREKLFF
>TRBV3-1/TRBV3-2|TRBJ2-4|-|-
TGTGCCAGCAGCCAAAATCACAAAAACATTCAGTACTTC
CASSQNHKNIQYF
>TRBV3-1/TRBV3-2|TRBJ1-2|-|-
TGTGCCAGCAGCCTCGAGCTCGGGACTCTCTATGGCTACACCTTC
CASSLELGTLYGYTF
>TRBV30|TRBJ2-1|-|TRBD2
TGTGCCTGGAGTGCTAATTTGGGACTAGCGGGAGTCGAGCAGTTCTTC
CAWSANLGLAGVEQFF
>TRBV6-5|TRBJ1-1|-|-
TGTGCCAGCAGGGCAATAAGGAACACTGAAGCTTTCTTT
CASRAIRNTEAFF
>TRBV7-2|TRBJ2-1|-|TRBD2
TGTGCCAGCAGCCCCTATATGGTGGTAGCGGGAGACAATGAGCAGTTCTTC
CASSPYMVVAGDNEQFF
>TRBV18|TRBJ2-6|once|TRBD1
TGTGCCAGCTCACCAATGGGACAGGAGGTGTCTGGGGCCAACGTCCTGACTTTC
CASSPMGQEVSGANVLTF
>TRBV2|TRBJ1-2|-|TRBD1
TGTGCCAGCAGTGTAATGCAAAGACAGGGGTATGGCTACACCTTC
CASSVMQRQGYGYTF
>TRBV6-5|TRBJ1-1|-|TRBD1
TGTGCCAGCAGTTACTCGGACAGGGGGGCTGAAGCTTTCTTT
CASSYSDRGAEAFF
>TRBV2|TRBJ1-3|-|-
TGTGCCACCCTTGACAGCTACTCTGGAAACACCATATATTTT
CATLDSYSGNTIYF
>TRBV5-1|TRBJ1-4|-|-
TGTGCCAGCAGCCCAGACGCGGAAAATGAAAAACTGTTTTTT
CASSPDAENEKLFF
>TRBV11-2|TRBJ1-1|once|-
TGTGCCAGCATCCTAGACAGGAACACTGAAGCTTTCTTT
CASILDRNTEAFF
>TRBV5-1|TRBJ1-2|-|-
TGTGCCAGCAGCTCGACGGGAGGGAACTATGGCTACACCTTC
CASSSTGGNYGYTF
>TRBV5-1|TRBJ2-3|-|-
TGCGCCAGCAGCTTTGGGGTCGGCGGGGGACACCGCACAGATACGCAGTATTTT
CASSFGVGGGHRTDTQYF
>TRBV9|TRBJ1-2|-|-
TGTGCCAGCAGCGTAGGAACAGCTGAATCGGCCAAAGACACCTTC
CASSVGTAESAKDTF
>TRBV6-5|TRBJ2-2|-|TRBD2
TGTGCCAGCAGTTCCCCTAGCGGGAGGTACACCGGGGAGCTGTTTTTT
CASSSPSGRYTGELFF
>TRBV5-1|TRBJ1-4|-|-
TGTGCCAGCAGCTTGGTGTCAGGGACTAATGAAAAACTGTTTTTT
CASSLVSGTNEKLFF
>TRBV19|TRBJ1-1|-|-
TGTGCCAGTAAACAGGGTATCGGCGACACTGAAGCTTTCTTT
CASKQGIGDTEAFF
>TRBV11-2|TRBJ1-3|-|-
TGTGCCAGCAGCTCTCATCGGTCCGGAAACACCATATATTTT
CASSSHRSGNTIYF
>TRBV5-1|TRBJ1-2|-|-
TGCGCCAGCAGCTTGGCCCTAGGGGCGAGTGGCTATGGCTACACCTTC
CASSLALGASGYGYTF